This T cell receptor (beta chain) stems from a study of shared clonotypes between healthy human individuals. V was pared by 4 bases and J by 2 bases, with 7 bases between. Looked up from germline, CDR1 is SGDLS and CDR2 is YYNGEE. The CDR3 length is 12 residues. CD4+ cells yielded CD45RA+ naive and CD45RA-negative memory subsets. TCRdb's table, derived via immunoSEQ multiplex PCR, lists solely in-frame clones and lacks some. The data hold about 2.5 million clones, with 85% to 95% observed a single time. This clonotype originated in a man younger than 30 in good health. Some clones in this sample may be carry-over from other donors' samples. The chain carries TRBV9 and TRBJ2-7; D not certain. Specimen: naive CD4+ T cells from PBMCs. Subset described: CD45RA+ positively selected. CDR3 in amino acids: CASSSSPYEQYF. In nucleotides, the CDR3 is TGTGCCAGCAGCTCAAGCCCCTACGAGCAGTACTTC.